Below are 29 T cell receptor beta chains sequenced from a single sample in a study of memory B cells and T cells in multiple sclerosis. After stimulus-free culture, autoproliferating CFSE-dim and non-proliferating CFSE-high T cells were sequenced separately. Cultures began with some 49 million CFSE-labeled PBMCs, unstimulated for more than 6 days, with replicate wells pooled. The antigens of these receptors remain unknown. The table came from immunoSEQ multiplex PCR; TCRdb's copy has only in-frame clones and leaves some out. Here the sample spans over 35,000 clones, around 79% being singletons. Sequences were obtained from PBMCs from blood kept in culture. The source of these receptors is a human donor with multiple sclerosis.

The chain uses TRBV23-1 and TRBJ2-3, with TRBD2 identical over 9 bases. TRBV23-1 is an ORF for which the function is uncertain. There are 12 residues in the CDR3. DNA of the CDR3: TGCGCAAGCGGGGGGACCACAGATACGCAGTATTTT. It yields the protein CASGGTTDTQYF.

The chain is built from TRBV19 and TRBJ2-6, with TRBD2 as a possible D gene (5 bases). CDR1 is LNHDA and CDR2 is SQIVND in the germline V gene (reference sequence). With 6 bases removed from V and 0 bases from J, the gap between germline ends came to 12 bases. The CDR3 loop spans 16 amino acids. CDR3 residues: CASSPEGSSGANVLTF. The DNA for the CDR3 is TGTGCCAGTAGCCCAGAGGGTAGCTCTGGGGCCAACGTCCTGACTTTC.

V usage is TRBV15 and J usage is TRBJ1-2; D uncertain. CDR3 length: 13 amino acids. The V and J ends lost 1 base and 8 bases respectively, with 11 bases between them. Germline lookup yields CDR1 LNHNV and CDR2 YYDKDF (reference sequence). DNA of the CDR3: TGTGCCACCAGCAGAGCCCGGGGTGGAGGCTACACCTTC. Encoded protein: CATSRARGGGYTF.

The rearrangement uses TRBV7-2 and TRBJ2-5; D is ambiguous. Germline V CDR1 and CDR2: SGHTA, FQGNSA. Trimming shortened V by 1 base and J by 4 bases, and 7 bases separated the two germline ends. The CDR3 runs to 13 residues. The CDR3 sequence: CASSLERLETQYF. The CDR3 DNA reads TGTGCCAGCAGCTTAGAAAGGTTAGAGACCCAGTACTTC.

This chain joins TRBV6-1 and TRBJ2-7; weak D call: TRBD2 (6 bases). The CDR3 is made up of 14 amino acids. Between the trimmed V and J ends, which lost 8 bases and 2 bases, there was a span of 16 bases. CDR1 and CDR2 from the germline V gene are MNHNS and SASEGT. CDR3 in DNA: TGTGCCAGCCCGGGCCGCGGGGCTCCCTACGAGCAGTACTTC. As protein: CASPGRGAPYEQYF.

The CDR3 is CASSLRLTRDTQYF. The CDR3 DNA follows: TGTGCCAGCAGCTTGAGACTCACACGGGATACGCAGTATTTT. The gene calls are TRBV7-2 and TRBJ2-3; D gene uncertain. Germline V gives CDR1 SGHTA, CDR2 FQGNSA. The CDR3 runs to 14 residues. Trimming cost V 3 bases and J 6 bases, with 13 bases left between them.

The gene calls are TRBV9 and TRBJ2-3, with D tentatively TRBD2 (7 bases). From germline, CDR1 is SGDLS and CDR2 YYNGEE. The CDR3 is 17 residues long. The V end lost 1 base, the J end lost 2 bases, and 17 bases lay between the germline ends. CDR3 protein: CASSVPGREGDTDTQYF. The CDR3 bases are TGTGCCAGCAGCGTACCTGGTAGGGAGGGGGACACAGATACGCAGTATTTT.

CDR3 sequence: CASSLSGWDSYNSPLHF. The CDR3 bases are TGTGCCAGCAGTTTATCAGGGTGGGATAGCTATAATTCACCCCTCCACTTT. This chain links TRBV28 with TRBJ1-6; weak D call: TRBD1 (5 bases). CDR3 length equals 17 residues. V lost 1 base, J lost 3 bases, and 13 bases lay in between. Per the germline V gene, CDR1 is MDHEN and CDR2 is SYDVKM.

J is TRBJ1-2 and V is TRBV10-3, with 10 bases matching TRBD1. In germline, CDR1 is ENHRY, CDR2 SYGVKD. The CDR3 is made up of 15 amino acids. Trimming at V came to 0 bases and at J to 4 bases, leaving 2 bases not matched to a gene. CDR3 sequence: CAISESGDRGYGYTF. The DNA for the CDR3 is TGTGCCATCAGTGAGTCGGGGGACAGGGGCTATGGCTACACCTTC.

Details on this clone: The same CDR3 arises from other DNA sequences in this sample as well. The chain links TRBV7-9 to TRBJ2-1, with 7 bases matching TRBD1. Trimming took 7 bases from V and 1 from J; bases not matched to a gene: 4. Germline V CDR1 and CDR2: SEHNR, FQNEAQ (reference sequence). This CDR3 comprises 14 residues. CDR3 nucleotide sequence: TGTGCCAGCACCGCAGGGGGTTCCTACAATGAGCAGTTCTTC. This sequence encodes CASTAGGSYNEQFF. Full variable domain (remainder filled in from reference TRBV7-9 and TRBJ2-1): DTGVSQNPRHKITKRGQNVTFRCDPISEHNRLYWYRQTLGQGPEFLTYFQNEAQLEKSRLLSDRFSAERPKGSFSTLEIQRTEQGDSAMYLCASTAGGSYNEQFFGPGTRLTVL.

This clone has more than one count but fewer than ten. The chain joins TRBV5-6 to TRBJ1-5; unclear D gene. This CDR3 has 12 amino acids. Per germline, CDR1 SGHDT and CDR2 YYEEEE. V shed 3 bases and J shed 4 bases, with 5 bases lying between them. CDR3 region: CASSSINQPQHF. The CDR3 coding sequence is TGTGCCAGCAGCTCCATTAATCAGCCCCAGCATTTT.

This sequence joins TRBV6-6 and TRBJ1-1; perhaps TRBD1 as D (6 bases). This CDR3 is built from 15 residues. Trimming took 0 bases from V and 4 from J, leaving 12 bases between them. From germline, CDR1 is MNHNY and CDR2 SVGAGI (reference sequence). The CDR3 DNA follows: TGTGCCAGCAGTTACTCGAGTACAGGGAGCACTGAAGCTTTCTTT. Residues: CASSYSSTGSTEAFF.

The chain links TRBV7-8 to TRBJ1-2; tentatively, D is TRBD1 (6 bases). Trimming removed 3 bases at V and 1 base at J, with 12 bases between. This CDR3 is 15 amino acids long. In germline, CDR1 is SGHVS, CDR2 FQNEAQ. The CDR3 nucleotides read TGTGCCAGCAGCTTTCGGACAGCCCTTAACTATGGCTACACCTTC. Translation: CASSFRTALNYGYTF.

On this clone itself: Because it lacks the conserved phenylalanine or tryptophan at the end, this CDR3 is likely a read error. The DNA is left out, because the CDR3 cannot be placed on it with certainty; the CDR3 is given as TCRdb lists it. The chain uses TRBV2 and TRBJ2-3. The length of the CDR3 is 12 amino acids, counting both ends. Germline V gene data show CDR1 as SNHLY and CDR2 as FYNNEI. CDR3 sequence reads: CASRFARYQYFA.

The J gene is TRBJ1-2, the V gene TRBV27; TRBD1 matches at 9 bases. Germline lookup yields CDR1 MNHEY and CDR2 SMNVEV (reference sequence). The CDR3 covers 18 residues. J was trimmed by 5 bases and V by 3 bases; bases with no gene match: 16. CDR3 in amino acids: CASSLDSSGTGRGYGYTF. CDR3 DNA sequence: TGTGCCAGCAGTTTGGACTCCTCCGGGACAGGGCGTGGGTATGGCTACACCTTC.

The CDR3 region has the DNA TGCGCCAGCAGCCACGTAAACACCGGGGAGCTGTTTTTT. Translation gives CASSHVNTGELFF. The genes are TRBV4-3 and TRBJ2-2; D remains ambiguous. This CDR3 spans 13 amino acids. Trimming shortened V by 3 bases and J by 2 bases, and 4 bases separated the two germline ends. CDR1 is LGHNA, CDR2 YSLEER, per germline.

J is TRBJ2-3 and V is TRBV20-1; no definite D call. The CDR3 extends over 11 amino acids. V dropped 6 bases and J dropped 6 bases, with 10 bases sitting between them. Germline V CDR1 and CDR2: DFQATT, SNEGSKA (reference sequence). As DNA, the CDR3 is TGCAGTGCCATAACGTGGGATACGCAGTATTTT. Residues: CSAITWDTQYF.

The chain links TRBV19 to TRBJ1-5; maybe TRBD1 (6 bases). This CDR3 is built from 15 residues. Germline CDR1 LNHDA, CDR2 SQIVND (reference sequence). Trimming shortened V by 7 bases and J by 0 bases, and 13 bases separated the two germline ends. The CDR3 is CASTRTVPSNQPQHF. In nucleotides, the CDR3 is TGTGCCAGTACCCGGACAGTTCCTAGCAATCAGCCCCAGCATTTT.

The chain uses TRBV10-3 and TRBJ1-5, with 7 nucleotides matching TRBD1. V shed 2 bases, J shed 6 bases, and the junction held 10 bases outside the gene matches. CDR1 is ENHRY and CDR2 is SYGVKD in the germline V gene. This CDR3 has 16 residues. CDR3 in DNA: TGTGCCATCAGTGAGGCCCACAGGGGCGGGGGTCAGCCCCAGCATTTT. Translation gives CAISEAHRGGGQPQHF.

This chain connects TRBV19 to TRBJ2-1; 7 positions agree with TRBD2. Germline values: CDR1 LNHDA, CDR2 SQIVND (reference sequence). Unmatched junction bases numbered 13, after V lost 5 bases and J lost 6 bases. There are 16 residues in the CDR3. The CDR3 reads CASSVPSGEWGNEQFF. CDR3 nucleotide sequence: TGTGCCAGTAGTGTCCCAAGCGGGGAGTGGGGCAATGAGCAGTTCTTC.

V and J are TRBV4-1 and TRBJ1-2; 9 bases agree with TRBD1. Trimming took 4 bases from V and 7 from J; bases not matched to a gene: 4. CDR1 and CDR2 (germline): MGHRA, YSYEKL. The CDR3 is made up of 13 amino acids. CDR3 protein: CASSPGTGSGYTF. For the CDR3, the DNA is TGCGCCAGCAGCCCTGGGACAGGGAGTGGCTACACCTTC.

The chain employs TRBV6-1 and TRBJ1-2, with D hard to call. CDR1 and CDR2 from the germline V gene are MNHNS and SASEGT. This CDR3 is built from 13 residues. Between the trimmed V and J ends, which lost 7 bases and 7 bases, there was a span of 16 bases. The CDR3 bases are TGTGCCAGCACCCAGGCATTGGTCGGTGGCTACACCTTC. Translating gives CASTQALVGGYTF.

This clone was counted a single time. The gene calls are TRBV14 and TRBJ2-5; D assignment may be TRBD1 or TRBD2 (6 bases each). There are 16 residues in the CDR3. CDR1 is SGHDN and CDR2 is FVKESK in the germline V gene. V lost 0 bases and J 11 bases, leaving 22 bases between the germline ends. In DNA, the CDR3 is TGTGCCAGCAGCCAAGATACGGGGGCCGCAACGTGGGAGCAGTACTTC. Amino acids: CASSQDTGAATWEQYF.

This chain joins TRBV6-5 and TRBJ1-2; possible D gene TRBD1, 6 bases. There are 12 residues in the CDR3. The V end was cut by 6 bases, the J end by 7 bases, with 12 bases between. In germline, CDR1 is MNHEY, CDR2 SVGAGI. In nucleotides, the CDR3 is TGTGCCAGCAGCCCGGGGGGCTCTGGCTACACCTTC. Encoded protein: CASSPGGSGYTF.

Only a few counts were recorded for this clone. The germline gene is not matched at one end of the junction; a read error may be the cause. V is TRBV7-9 and J is TRBJ2-6; 8 positions match TRBD1. Germline V CDR1 and CDR2: SEHNR, FQNEAQ (reference sequence). This CDR3 comprises 14 residues. The CDR3 bases are TGTGCCAGCGGACAGGGCCCCCCCTATAGGCCCCTGGCTTTC. As protein: CASGQGPPYRPLAF.

The chain combines TRBV9 with TRBJ2-1; no firm D call. Germline-derived CDR1 and CDR2 are SGDLS and YYNGEE. The CDR3 consists of 11 residues. The V gene lost 0 bases and the J gene lost 8 bases, with 3 bases spanning the gap. CDR3: CASSVEDEQFF. CDR3 bases: TGTGCCAGCAGCGTAGAGGATGAGCAGTTCTTC.

The gene calls are TRBV28 and TRBJ2-7; possibly TRBD1 for D (6 bases). Germline V gene sequence: CDR1 MDHEN, CDR2 SYDVKM. This CDR3 has 15 amino acids. V was shortened by 5 bases and J by 1 base, with 15 bases between the two germline ends. The CDR3 sequence is CASSTGTVTSYEQYF. CDR3 coding DNA: TGTGCCAGCAGTACAGGGACGGTGACTTCCTACGAGCAGTACTTC.

Remarks on this clone: A read error may produce the germline difference seen at one junction end. This chain links TRBV6-5 with TRBJ1-6; D gene unclear. Germline V gene lookup returns CDR1 MNHEY and CDR2 SVGAGI. The CDR3 consists of 12 residues. The CDR3 nucleotides are TGTGTCAGCAGTTTCGGTAATTCACCCCTCCACTTT. Its protein is CVSSFGNSPLHF.

The chain has TRBV5-1 and TRBJ2-7; D gene uncertain. The V gene's germline CDR1 is SGHRS and CDR2 YFSETQ. The V gene lost 1 base and the J gene lost 6 bases, with 14 bases spanning the gap. This CDR3 has 14 amino acids. The CDR3 sequence: CASSLQPGSGEQYF. The CDR3 nucleotides read TGCGCCAGCAGCTTGCAACCGGGCTCCGGCGAGCAGTACTTC.